This is a list of T cell receptor beta chains from one sample in a study of radiation and T cells in renal cell carcinoma. Assay used: immunoSEQ multiplex PCR; TCRdb lists only in-frame clones, some missing. The sample carries around 170,000 clones, about 87% recorded once. The sample was blood, taken from a patient whose treatment included radiotherapy and nephrectomy. These receptors were taken from a woman aged 50 to 60 with renal cell carcinoma. The CDR3 runs from the conserved cysteine through the conserved F or W. The D gene is left open where the match is weak. Only part of the rows carry a size: once, few, many, or a class if the clone is expanded.

TRBV30	NA	TRBD1	TRBJ1-5	CAWSVEGGQGARQPQHF	TGTGCCTGGAGTGTAGAGGGGGGACAGGGGGCTAGGCAGCCCCAGCATTTT
TRBV5-5	NA	NA	TRBJ1-1	CASSLFWGAGLMNTEAFF	TGTGCCAGCAGCTTGTTTTGGGGGGCCGGTCTCATGAACACTGAAGCTTTCTTT
TRBV7-8	NA	TRBD1	TRBJ2-4	CASSPRTGAAKNIQYF	TGTGCCAGCAGCCCCCGGACAGGGGCAGCCAAAAACATTCAGTACTTC
TRBV10-3	NA	TRBD1	TRBJ1-2	CAIGTGAYGYTF	TGTGCCATCGGGACAGGGGCCTATGGCTACACCTTC
TRBV19	NA	NA	TRBJ1-1	CASSISGNTEAFF	TGTGCCAGTAGTATCTCCGGGAACACTGAAGCTTTCTTT
TRBV18	NA	TRBD1	TRBJ2-1	CASSPPLGQGAYEQFF	TGTGCCAGCTCACCACCGTTGGGACAGGGCGCGTATGAGCAGTTCTTC
TRBV6-6	NA	TRBD1	TRBJ2-7	CASRVQGGGEQYF	TGTGCCAGCAGGGTACAGGGGGGAGGTGAGCAGTACTTC
TRBV6-1	NA	NA	TRBJ1-5	CASRRDSNQPQHF	TGTGCCAGCCGCCGGGACAGCAATCAGCCCCAGCATTTT
TRBV6-1	once	TRBD2	TRBJ2-1	CASSETSGGVYSSYNEQFF	TGTGCCAGCAGTGAAACTAGCGGGGGGGTTTACAGCTCCTACAATGAGCAGTTCTTC
TRBV19	NA	TRBD1	TRBJ1-1	CASRLTGAGSVSSEAFF	TGTGCCAGTAGGCTTACAGGGGCTGGGTCCGTTAGTTCTGAAGCTTTCTTT
TRBV19	NA	NA	TRBJ2-2	CASSASRVTGELFF	TGTGCCAGTAGTGCCTCTAGGGTAACCGGGGAGCTGTTTTTT
TRBV5-1	NA	NA	TRBJ2-2	CASSLRFRANTGELFF	TGCGCCAGCAGCTTGAGGTTCAGGGCGAACACCGGGGAGCTGTTTTTT
TRBV6-1	NA	NA	TRBJ1-2	CASRQNYGYTF	TGTGCCAGCAGACAGAACTATGGCTACACCTTC
TRBV2	NA	TRBD1	TRBJ1-4	CASVSGTDLNEKLFF	TGTGCCAGCGTTTCCGGGACAGATCTTAATGAAAAACTGTTTTTT
TRBV20-1	NA	NA	TRBJ2-7	CSAITDYEQYF	TGCAGTGCTATAACAGACTACGAGCAGTACTTC
TRBV9	NA	TRBD1	TRBJ1-1	CASSVGGTEGEAFF	TGTGCCAGCAGCGTGGGAGGGACAGAGGGTGAAGCTTTCTTT
TRBV19	NA	NA	TRBJ2-3	CASSPYGGPTDTQYF	TGTGCCAGTAGCCCATATGGGGGCCCCACAGATACGCAGTATTTT
TRBV7-9	NA	NA	TRBJ2-3	CASSLFPAEPTDTQYF	TGTGCCAGCAGCTTGTTTCCAGCGGAGCCCACAGATACGCAGTATTTT
TRBV21-1	NA	NA	TRBJ1-1	CASSKTGSGTEAFF	TGTGCCAGCAGCAAAACAGGGTCTGGCACTGAAGCTTTCTTT
TRBV7-9	NA	NA	TRBJ1-4	CASSLYMDTGEKLFF	TGTGCCAGCAGCCTGTATATGGACACAGGTGAAAAACTGTTTTTT
TRBV7-3	NA	NA	TRBJ1-5	CASSHDNSNQPQHF	TGTGCCAGCAGCCACGACAATTCGAATCAGCCCCAGCATTTT
TRBV7-8	NA	NA	TRBJ2-3	CASSFRVDTQYF	TGTGCCAGCAGCTTCAGGGTGGATACGCAGTATTTT
TRBV2	NA	NA	TRBJ2-7	CASSVNTDSYEQYF	TGTGCCAGCAGTGTCAATACTGATTCCTACGAGCAGTACTTC